This T cell receptor beta chain derives from a study of cytomegalovirus exposure and HLA in healthy donors (dated by TCRdb to the late 2010s). Looking at the study overall: In an earlier analysis of under 750 of the donors, 276 Gb of sequence data and some 100 million unique TCR beta sequences from 150 million to 200 million T cells were reported. An early release covering 550 to 700 HLA-typed donors comprised roughly 300 gigabases of sequencing data and approximately 80 million unique TCR sequences. The number of typed donors differed by locus: about 620-640 for A, B, C, DRB1 and DQB1; approximately 520 for DQA1; about 600 for DPA1; and some 470 for DPB1. On average, about 240,000 unique TCR beta nucleotide sequences were sequenced per donor among more than 350 genotyped donors of the cohort, with roughly 20% of those sequences being non-productive. The study combined high-throughput TCR immunosequencing, statistical association of individual TCRs with disease status, and machine learning to predict cytomegalovirus infection status. The study used immunosequencing to profile the T cell repertoires of approximately 630 subjects and linked those repertoires to cytomegalovirus serostatus. In an earlier analysis of a few hundred of the donors, high-throughput TCR beta sequencing was used to judge whether each TCR beta V gene segment behaved as functional or pseudogenic. In a later genetic analysis, genome-wide SNP genotypes for about 60% of the 666 donors were used, and that subset was treated as a discovery cohort. All discovery cohort repertoires had been generated using a single sequencing platform. HLA typing included class I and class II loci at four-digit resolution. A later analysis re-analyzed previously published TCR beta repertoires from roughly 630 donors and added high-resolution HLA genotyping to study TCR occurrence patterns. The later analysis used no new phenotypic data to find candidate immune exposures, relying instead on TCR beta sequences and their occurrence across donors. Donor age, sex, ethnicity and CMV serostatus were collected together with the repertoire data. The study aimed to test whether cataloging public T cell receptors could reveal signatures of past pathogen exposure. Because of strong linkage in the cohort, five DR-DQ haplotypes were treated as single units for association and clustering. The genetic ancestry cluster associated with self-reported Caucasian donors included over 80% of the 300 to 450 genotyped donors. A separate validation cohort of roughly 110 different subjects was used in addition to the 666-subject first cohort. Study-level results and caveats: A group of highly shared sequence variants was considered likely to be a technical artifact of the sequencing pipeline. Three of the identified cytomegalovirus-associated TCR beta chains were confirmed in vitro to be specific for cytomegalovirus antigens. Because some donors lacked HLA typing at each locus, the association tests relied only on the typed subset. Because counts were too low, about 18 rarely observed V segments, including chromosome 9 orphons, were left out of the earlier analysis of approximately 500 of the donors. In a later genetic analysis, a missense DCLRE1C variant was associated with V-gene and J-gene trimming of TCR beta chains, and the association was replicated in an independent cohort. CMV serostatus was the only immune exposure information available for the cohort. Sequencing depth was assumed to be roughly uniform across donors in the presence/absence analyses, though that assumption may not hold. In both the original and validation cohorts, the classifier was reported to diagnose cytomegalovirus status with high specificity and sensitivity. Because the 87-base-pair reads could not distinguish some IMGT-functional V segments, including TRBV6-2 and TRBV6-3, those segments were excluded. A later analysis found that HLA-associated TCR beta chains were more clonally expanded and had lower generation probabilities than equally common non-associated chains. A total of 150 to 200 TCR beta chains were listed by the study as associated with cytomegalovirus. In a later analysis, several top co-occurrence clusters were reported to appear linked to parvovirus B19, influenza, CMV and Epstein-Barr virus. While some public TCRs were present in many individuals, most TCR sequences turned up only very rarely across donors. According to a later genetic analysis, donors in an Asian-associated ancestry cluster had fewer N-insertions in productive TCRs than the approximately 650-donor mean. When HLA alleles, especially DR and DQ, strongly co-occurred, TCR associations were difficult to assign to individual alleles. In an earlier analysis of some 500 of the donors, most TCR beta V segments were observed in productive rearrangements about 87% or about 30% of the time, broadly matching IMGT annotations. The authors suggested that the approach could potentially be extended to other disease states and immunological phenotypes. According to a later analysis, TCR association rates differed among HLA loci, with DRB1 alleles showing the most associated TCRs and HLA-C alleles showing the fewest. At a false discovery rate of 0.05, a later analysis linked around 15,000 TCR beta sequences to specific HLA alleles. Linkage disequilibrium might explain the correlated functional status among segregating V segments, but an unknown experimental factor could not be excluded. The cohort was sequenced for TCR beta chains only, and without alpha or paired-chain data the features that could be detected were limited. A later analysis found that most CMV-associated TCR beta chains appeared HLA-restricted, with HLA associations seemingly driven largely by CMV exposure. A further reported finding was that TCR beta sequences accurately predicted the HLA-A and HLA-B alleles for most subjects in the first cohort.

The library was obtained by the immunoSEQ multiplex PCR assay. For the multiplex PCR, a mixture combining 60 forward primers for TCR Vbeta segments and 13 reverse primers for TCR Jbeta segments was used. The CDR3 region of rearranged TCR beta genes was amplified from genomic DNA with a multiplex PCR assay. On the Illumina HiSeq System, the amplified TCR beta libraries were sequenced as 87-base-pair reads. Per the source publication's procedure: Across the roughly 600 repertoires, a later analysis counted some 80 million unique TCR beta chains, roughly 11 million of which were shared by at least two donors. A nearest-neighbor algorithm error-corrected the raw reads and collapsed the reads into unique sequences, merging closely related sequences to remove PCR and sequencing errors. CDR3 sequences were aligned to IMGT reference sequences to assign V, D and J gene segments. Each retained sequence needed at least a six-nucleotide match to both a V gene segment and a J gene segment. A rearrangement counted as productive if the CDR3 had no stop codons and remained in frame with V and J, and every other rearrangement counted as non-productive. CDR3 was defined by IMGT convention, running from the second conserved V-encoded cysteine to the conserved J-encoded phenylalanine. In an earlier analysis of around 570 of the donors, sequences lacking an unambiguous match to a single V gene segment were excluded. An earlier analysis of around 600 of the donors classified V segments as functional when productive rearrangements were above 56.7% and as segregating when the standard deviation between donors was above 5%. To diagnose cytomegalovirus status from the catalog of TCR beta chain sequences, a statistical classification framework was built. In a later analysis, V and J genes were assigned by comparing TCR nucleotide sequences against IMGT/GENE-DB human TR gene sequences. A later analysis assigned CDR3 sequences and most-parsimonious VDJ recombination scenarios with the TCRdist pipeline. In a later analysis, each TCR beta chain was defined by its CDR3 amino acid sequence together with its V-gene family, and reads without a unique V-gene family were excluded. In a later analysis, nearly 600 highly shared, low-generation-probability nucleotide sequences were removed to address suspected cross-contamination and a sequencing artifact. A later analysis calculated a clonal expansion index for each public chain from normalized within-repertoire ranks of inferred template counts. Generation probabilities in a later analysis came from a VDJ recombination model fitted to out-of-frame rearrangements, and those results were checked against IGoR. A later analysis scored TCR-TCR, TCR-HLA and TCR-CMV co-occurrence with hypergeometric tests, applying a repertoire-size bias correction to TCR pairs. A later analysis estimated false discovery rates by permuting HLA or CMV assignments 20 times. In a later analysis, co-occurring TCRs were grouped with DBSCAN, and TCRdist sequence similarity was added when clustering was performed within HLA-allele-positive subsets. Repertoires with fewer than 30,000 or more than 120,000 public chains were left out of co-occurrence clustering, as were several repertoires with anomalous nucleotide sharing. TCRdb's version of the immuneACCESS table is confined to in-frame rearrangements and falls short of the full clone set. An unresolved V gene accounts for under half of the shortfall where checked; the remainder is of unknown origin. V and J calls and clone size are those listed in that table; D and trimming were worked out from the DNA. The sample yields approximately 160,000 clones; approximately 70% were counted once. The ten most abundant clones make up 4.7% of the sample.

In total, fewer than 750 healthy bone marrow donors made up the cohort. All cohort members were sampled while nominally healthy, although unrecorded immune exposures were likely present. The donor tested CMV seropositive and was one of the 289 seropositive cohort members. Each donor provided a peripheral blood sample, and peripheral blood mononuclear cells were used for TCR beta sequencing. Genomic DNA was extracted from the blood cell samples with the Qiagen DNeasy Blood Extraction Kit. Taken from the germline V gene (reference sequence), the CDR1 and CDR2 loops are LNHDA and SQIVND. From the cysteine through the phenylalanine, the CDR3 covers 15 amino acids. The read is trimmed to its CDR3 DNA, 45 bases read in frame from base 1. A distance of 10 bases separates the germline ends of V and J, which lose 3 bases and 0 bases respectively. Turning to this clone: The antigen it recognizes is unknown. The input lacks base qualities; no much larger clone sits a single base away.

The receptor chain draws on TRBV19 and TRBJ2-3; no D gene call is confident. The source is a man between 18 and 35 years old in good health and CMV-seropositive. Sequenced material: PBMCs. DNA sequence: TGTGCCAGTAGTATTGGTCAGACTAGCACAGATACGCAGTATTTT. Translated, this is CASSIGQTSTDTQYF.